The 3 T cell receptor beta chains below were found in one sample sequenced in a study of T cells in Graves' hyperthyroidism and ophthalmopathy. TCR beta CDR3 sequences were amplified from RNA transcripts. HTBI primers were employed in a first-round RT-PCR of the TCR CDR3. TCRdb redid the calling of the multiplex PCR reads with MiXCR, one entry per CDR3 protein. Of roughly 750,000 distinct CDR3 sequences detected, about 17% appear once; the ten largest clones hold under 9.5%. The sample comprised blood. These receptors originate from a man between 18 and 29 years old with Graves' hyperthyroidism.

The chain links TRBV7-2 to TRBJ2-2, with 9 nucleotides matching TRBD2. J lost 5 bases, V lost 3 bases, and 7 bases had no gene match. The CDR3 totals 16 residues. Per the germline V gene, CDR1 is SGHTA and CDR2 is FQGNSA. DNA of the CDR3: TGTGCCAGCAGCTTCGCGGCGGGAGGGCCTACCGGGGAGCTGTTTTTT. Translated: CASSFAAGGPTGELFF.

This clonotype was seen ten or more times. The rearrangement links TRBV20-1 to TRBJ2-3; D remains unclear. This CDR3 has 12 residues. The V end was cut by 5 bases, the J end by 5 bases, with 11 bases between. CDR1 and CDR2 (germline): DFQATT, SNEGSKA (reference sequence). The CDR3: CSASDGLDTQYF. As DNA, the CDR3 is TGCAGTGCTTCGGACGGCTTAGATACGCAGTATTTT.

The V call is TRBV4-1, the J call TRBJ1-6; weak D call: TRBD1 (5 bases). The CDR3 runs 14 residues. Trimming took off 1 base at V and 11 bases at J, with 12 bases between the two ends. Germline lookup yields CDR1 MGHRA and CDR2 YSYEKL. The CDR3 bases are TGCGCCAGCAGCCAAGTAGGACAACGAGCACCCCTCCACTTT. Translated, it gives CASSQVGQRAPLHF.